This TCR beta chain emerged from a study of T cells in Graves' hyperthyroidism and ophthalmopathy. Amplified regions were TCR beta CDR3 sequences from RNA transcripts. The study used the HTBI primer set for a first-round RT-PCR of the TCR CDR3. TCRdb independently ran MiXCR on the multiplex PCR reads; one entry per CDR3 protein. The table lists about 570,000 distinct CDR3 sequences, about 45% of them singletons. Researchers barred patients who had uncontrolled infection, other autoimmune disease, pregnancy or lactation. J lost 4 bases, V lost 0 bases, and 5 bases had no gene match. The length of the CDR3 is 16 residues. Per the germline V gene, CDR1 is ENHRY and CDR2 is SYGVKD.

The genes are TRBV10-3 and TRBJ2-3; 9 bases are a match to TRBD2. The sequence came from an adult woman with Graves' disease, either hyperthyroidism or ophthalmopathy (not recorded which). Material: peripheral blood or thyroid tissue (not recorded which). The CDR3 DNA is TGTGCCATCAGTGAGTCGGCGGGAGGGCCCTCAGATACGCAGTATTTT. Its translation: CAISESAGGPSDTQYF.